Listed here are 2 T cell receptor beta chains from one sample, sequenced in a study of OX40 agonist ivuxolimab in advanced cancers. Libraries were prepared by immunoSEQ multiplex PCR; TCRdb keeps only in-frame clonotypes and omits some of them. The table has fewer than 120,000 clones, approximately 90% seen once. The sequenced sample was CD4+ or CD8+ T cells sorted from blood, obtained in a trial of the OX40 agonist ivuxolimab. The receptor source for this set is an adult with an advanced solid tumor such as melanoma, head and neck, liver or kidney cancer.

The rearrangement links TRBV5-1 to TRBJ1-1, with 7 bases aligning to TRBD1. Germline values: CDR1 SGHRS, CDR2 YFSETQ. The CDR3 totals 13 residues. With 2 bases clipped from V and 4 bases from J, the junction kept 2 bases outside the gene matches. CDR3 amino acids: CASSLQGTTEAFF. CDR3 sequence (DNA): TGCGCCAGCAGCTTACAGGGGACCACTGAAGCTTTCTTT.

The chain recombines TRBV2 with TRBJ2-1; D is uncertain. Trimming took 4 bases from V and 4 from J, leaving 5 bases between them. The CDR3 length is 12 residues. Germline V lookup: CDR1 SNHLY, CDR2 FYNNEI. CDR3 sequence (DNA): TGTGCCAGCAGTGTTCGATACAATGAGCAGTTCTTC. Amino acids: CASSVRYNEQFF.